This T cell receptor beta chain was sequenced for a study of identical twins. CDR1 and CDR2 from the germline V gene are MGHDK and SYGVNS. This CDR3 is built from 15 residues. The V segment lost 0 bases and the J segment 7 bases; nucleotides outside the gene matches: 2. This clonotype was counted at least ten times. Its antigen is undetermined. Whole-study results and caveats: Invariant T cells like MAIT and iNKT could partly confound the zero-insertion analyses. Twins shared out-of-frame alpha sequences with excess low generation probability.

cDNA molecules carried unique molecular identifiers, and template switching added a universal primer site. One entry per CDR3 protein results from TCRdb running MiXCR on the 5' RACE reads. The sample carries some 96,000 distinct CDR3 sequences, just under 6% recorded once. The clonotype originates from a woman between 50 and 59 years old in good health. The sample taken for sequencing was memory T cells sorted from blood. The J gene is TRBJ1-6, the V gene TRBV25-1; 8 bases align to TRBD1. The CDR3 spells CASSEYGTGNSPLHF. In DNA form, the CDR3 reads TGTGCCAGCAGTGAATATGGGACAGGAAATTCACCCCTCCACTTT.